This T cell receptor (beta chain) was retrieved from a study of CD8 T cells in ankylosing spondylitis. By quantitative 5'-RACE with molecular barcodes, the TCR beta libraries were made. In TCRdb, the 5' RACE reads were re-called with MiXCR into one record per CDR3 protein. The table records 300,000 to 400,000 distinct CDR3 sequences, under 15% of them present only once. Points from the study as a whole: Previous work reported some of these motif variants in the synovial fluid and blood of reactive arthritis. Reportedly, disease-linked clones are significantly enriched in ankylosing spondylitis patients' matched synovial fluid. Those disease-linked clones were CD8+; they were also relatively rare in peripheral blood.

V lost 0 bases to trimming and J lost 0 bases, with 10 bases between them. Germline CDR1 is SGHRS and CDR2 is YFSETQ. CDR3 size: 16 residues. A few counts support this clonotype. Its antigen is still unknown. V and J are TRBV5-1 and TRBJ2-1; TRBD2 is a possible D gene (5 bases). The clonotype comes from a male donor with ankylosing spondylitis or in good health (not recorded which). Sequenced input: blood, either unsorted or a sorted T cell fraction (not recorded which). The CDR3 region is CASSLATGISYNEQFF. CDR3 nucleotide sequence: TGCGCCAGCAGCTTGGCGACCGGGATCTCCTACAATGAGCAGTTCTTC.